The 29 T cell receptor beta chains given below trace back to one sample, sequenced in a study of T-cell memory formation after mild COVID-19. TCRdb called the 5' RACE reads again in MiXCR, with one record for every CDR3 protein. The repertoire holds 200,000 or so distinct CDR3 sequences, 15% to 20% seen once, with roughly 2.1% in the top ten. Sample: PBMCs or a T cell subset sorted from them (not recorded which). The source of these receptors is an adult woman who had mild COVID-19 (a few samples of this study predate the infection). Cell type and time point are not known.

The CDR3 sequence is CASSPLGGLREQFF. The CDR3 nucleotides are TGTGCCAGCAGCCCCCTTGGGGGGTTGCGTGAGCAGTTCTTC. The chain employs TRBV11-3 and TRBJ2-1; perhaps TRBD2 as D (6 bases). The length of the CDR3 is 14 residues. Germline values: CDR1 SGHNT, CDR2 YENEEA. V lost 5 bases to trimming and J lost 9 bases, with 17 bases between them.

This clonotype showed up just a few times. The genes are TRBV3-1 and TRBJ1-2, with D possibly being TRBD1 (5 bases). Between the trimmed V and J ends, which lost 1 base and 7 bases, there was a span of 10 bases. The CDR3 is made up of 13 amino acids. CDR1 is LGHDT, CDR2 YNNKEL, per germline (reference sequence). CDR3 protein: CASSQVATVGYTF. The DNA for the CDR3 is TGTGCCAGCAGCCAAGTGGCGACAGTTGGCTACACCTTC. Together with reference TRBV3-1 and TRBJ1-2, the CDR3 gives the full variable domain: DTAVSQTPKYLVTQMGNDKSIKCEQNLGHDTMYWYKQDSKKFLKIMFSYNNKELIINETVPNRFSPKSPDKAHLNLHINSLELGDSAVYFCASSQVATVGYTFGSGTRLTVV.

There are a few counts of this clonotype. CDR3 protein: CASSPLAGDSYNEQFF. The CDR3 DNA sequence: TGTGCCAGCAGCCCACTAGCGGGAGACTCCTACAATGAGCAGTTCTTC. The rearrangement joins TRBV9 to TRBJ2-1, with TRBD2 matching over 11 bases. J gave up 0 bases and V 4 bases, and 3 bases lay outside the gene matches. CDR1 SGDLS and CDR2 YYNGEE come from the germline V gene. The CDR3 has 16 residues.

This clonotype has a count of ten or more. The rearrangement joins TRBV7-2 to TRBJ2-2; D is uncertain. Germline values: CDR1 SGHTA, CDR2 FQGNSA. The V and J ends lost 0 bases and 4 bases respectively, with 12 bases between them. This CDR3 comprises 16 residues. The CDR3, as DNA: TGTGCCAGCAGCTTAGCGTTAGCCGGCGGCACCGGGGAGCTGTTTTTT. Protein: CASSLALAGGTGELFF.

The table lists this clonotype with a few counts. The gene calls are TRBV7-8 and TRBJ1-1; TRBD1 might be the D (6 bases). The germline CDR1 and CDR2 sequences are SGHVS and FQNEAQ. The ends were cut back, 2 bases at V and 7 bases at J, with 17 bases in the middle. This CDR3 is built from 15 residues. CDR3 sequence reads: CASSLRGATSGEAFF. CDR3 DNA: TGTGCCAGCAGCTTACGGGGGGCAACTAGTGGTGAAGCTTTCTTT.

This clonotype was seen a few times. CDR3 sequence: CASSSGQGSYNEQFF. The DNA for the CDR3 is TGTGCCAGCAGCAGCGGACAGGGGTCGTACAATGAGCAGTTCTTC. The chain has TRBV5-4 and TRBJ2-1; 9 nucleotides agree with TRBD1. Germline-derived CDR1 and CDR2 are SGHNT and YYREEE (reference sequence). Germline trimming cut 4 bases from V and 4 bases from J; bases unmatched to any gene: 6. The CDR3 has 15 residues. The whole variable domain, remainder taken from reference TRBV5-4 and TRBJ2-1, is ETGVTQSPTHLIKTRGQQVTLRCSSQSGHNTVSWYQQALGQGPQFIFQYYREEENGRGNFPPRFSGLQFPNYSSELNVNALELDDSALYLCASSSGQGSYNEQFFGPGTRLTVL.

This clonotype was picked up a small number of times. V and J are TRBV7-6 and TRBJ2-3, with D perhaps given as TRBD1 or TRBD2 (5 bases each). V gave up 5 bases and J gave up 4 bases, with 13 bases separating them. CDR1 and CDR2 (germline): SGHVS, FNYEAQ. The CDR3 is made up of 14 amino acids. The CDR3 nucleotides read TGTGCCAGCAGCGAGGGGTGGGGCGCAGATACGCAGTATTTT. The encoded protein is CASSEGWGADTQYF.

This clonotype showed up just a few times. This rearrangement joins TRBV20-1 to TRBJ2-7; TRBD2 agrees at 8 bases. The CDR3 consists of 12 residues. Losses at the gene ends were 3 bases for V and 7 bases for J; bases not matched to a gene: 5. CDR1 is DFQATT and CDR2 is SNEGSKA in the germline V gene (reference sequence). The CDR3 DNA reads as TGCAGTGCTAGTCCCGGACTAGCAGAGCAGTACTTC. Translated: CSASPGLAEQYF.

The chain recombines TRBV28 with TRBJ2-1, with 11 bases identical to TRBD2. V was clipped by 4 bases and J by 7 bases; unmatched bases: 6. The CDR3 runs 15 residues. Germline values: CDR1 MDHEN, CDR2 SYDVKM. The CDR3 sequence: CASSSPGLAVNEQFF. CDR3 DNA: TGTGCCAGCAGTTCCCCGGGACTAGCGGTGAATGAGCAGTTCTTC.

The CDR3, as DNA: TGTGCCAGCATCCTAGCGGCCGGCGCTGAGCAGTTCTTC. It translates to CASILAAGAEQFF. This rearrangement joins TRBV12-3 or TRBV12-4 to TRBJ2-1; 7 nucleotides align to TRBD2. Trimming took 7 bases from V and 9 from J; bases not matched to a gene: 9. This CDR3 region has 13 residues.

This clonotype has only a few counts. Written as DNA, the CDR3 is TGTGCCAGCACCTCTGCGACGTCTAGCGGGAGGAATGAGCAGTTCTTC. Translation: CASTSATSSGRNEQFF. V gene TRBV4-2 combines with J gene TRBJ2-1; TRBD2 matches at 11 bases. Per the germline V gene, CDR1 is LGHNA and CDR2 is YNFKEQ. This CDR3 is 16 amino acids long. Trimming removed 7 bases from V and 7 bases from J; junction bases left unmatched: 12.

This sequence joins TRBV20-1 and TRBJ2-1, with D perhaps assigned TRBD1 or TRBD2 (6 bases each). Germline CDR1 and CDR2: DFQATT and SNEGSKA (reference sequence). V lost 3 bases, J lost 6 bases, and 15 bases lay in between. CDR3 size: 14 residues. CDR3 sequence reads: CSASGGGSVNEQFF. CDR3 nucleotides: TGCAGTGCTAGTGGAGGGGGGTCTGTCAATGAGCAGTTCTTC.

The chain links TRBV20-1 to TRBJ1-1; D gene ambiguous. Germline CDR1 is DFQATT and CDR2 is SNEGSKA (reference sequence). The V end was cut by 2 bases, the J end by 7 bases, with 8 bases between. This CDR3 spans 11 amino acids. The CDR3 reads CSARWAGEAFF. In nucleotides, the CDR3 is TGCAGTGCTAGATGGGCGGGTGAAGCTTTCTTT.

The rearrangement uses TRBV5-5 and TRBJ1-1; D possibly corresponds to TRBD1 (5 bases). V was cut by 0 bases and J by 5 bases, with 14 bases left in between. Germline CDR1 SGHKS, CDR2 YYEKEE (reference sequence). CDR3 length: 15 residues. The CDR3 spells CASSLAEGLVTEAFF. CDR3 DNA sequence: TGTGCCAGCAGCTTGGCCGAGGGGCTCGTGACTGAAGCTTTCTTT.

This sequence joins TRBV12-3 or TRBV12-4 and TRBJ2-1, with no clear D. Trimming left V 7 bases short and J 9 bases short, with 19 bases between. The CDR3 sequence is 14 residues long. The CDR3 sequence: CASTVWVVGSEQFF. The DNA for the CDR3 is TGTGCCAGCACCGTATGGGTGGTTGGCAGTGAGCAGTTCTTC.

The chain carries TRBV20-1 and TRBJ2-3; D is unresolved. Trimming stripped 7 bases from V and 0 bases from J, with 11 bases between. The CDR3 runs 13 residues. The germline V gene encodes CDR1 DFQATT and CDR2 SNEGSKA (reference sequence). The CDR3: CSGDRPSTDTQYF. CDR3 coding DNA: TGCAGTGGCGACCGACCAAGCACAGATACGCAGTATTTT.

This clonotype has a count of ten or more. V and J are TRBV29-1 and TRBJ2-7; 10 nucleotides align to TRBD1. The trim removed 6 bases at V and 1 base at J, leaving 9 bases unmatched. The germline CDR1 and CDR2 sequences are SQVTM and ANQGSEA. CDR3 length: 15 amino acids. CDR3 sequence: CSVSSGTGVSYEQYF. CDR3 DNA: TGCAGCGTGTCCTCCGGGACAGGGGTTTCCTACGAGCAGTACTTC.

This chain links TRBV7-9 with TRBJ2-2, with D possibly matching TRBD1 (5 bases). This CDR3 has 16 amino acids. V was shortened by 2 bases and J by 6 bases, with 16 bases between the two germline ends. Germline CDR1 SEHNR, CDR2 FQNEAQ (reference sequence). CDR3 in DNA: TGTGCCAGCAGCTTAACACAGGTTTGGACGCCCGGGGAGCTGTTTTTT. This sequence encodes CASSLTQVWTPGELFF.

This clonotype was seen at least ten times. The CDR3 DNA reads as TGTGCCAGCAGCTTATCGAACACCGGGGAGCTGTTTTTT. It yields the protein CASSLSNTGELFF. The V and J genes are TRBV7-7 and TRBJ2-2; D is unclear. This CDR3 region has 13 residues. Trimming took off 2 bases at V and 0 bases at J, with 1 base between the two ends. Germline CDR1 and CDR2: SSHAT and FNYEAQ (reference sequence).

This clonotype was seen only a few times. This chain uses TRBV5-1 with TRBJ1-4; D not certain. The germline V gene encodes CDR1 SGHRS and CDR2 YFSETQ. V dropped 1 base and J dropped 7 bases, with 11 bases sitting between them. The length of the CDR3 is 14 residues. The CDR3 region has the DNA TGCGCCAGCAGCTTGCCCGGGGTCGGTGAAAAACTGTTTTTT. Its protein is CASSLPGVGEKLFF.

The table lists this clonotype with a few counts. The CDR3 nucleotides read TGCGCCAGCAGACGTGCCGGGACAGGGGATCAAGAGACCCAGTACTTC. Translated: CASRRAGTGDQETQYF. The rearrangement links TRBV5-1 to TRBJ2-5; TRBD1 aligns across 10 bases. This CDR3 is 16 amino acids long. J lost 2 bases, V lost 5 bases, and 9 bases had no gene match. Germline V lookup: CDR1 SGHRS, CDR2 YFSETQ.

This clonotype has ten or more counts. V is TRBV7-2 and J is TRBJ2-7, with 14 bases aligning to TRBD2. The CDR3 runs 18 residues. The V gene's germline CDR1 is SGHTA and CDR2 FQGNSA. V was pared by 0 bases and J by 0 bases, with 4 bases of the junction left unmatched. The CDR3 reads CASSLAGTSGSGSYEQYF. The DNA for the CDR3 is TGTGCCAGCAGCTTAGCGGGGACTAGCGGGAGTGGCTCCTACGAGCAGTACTTC.

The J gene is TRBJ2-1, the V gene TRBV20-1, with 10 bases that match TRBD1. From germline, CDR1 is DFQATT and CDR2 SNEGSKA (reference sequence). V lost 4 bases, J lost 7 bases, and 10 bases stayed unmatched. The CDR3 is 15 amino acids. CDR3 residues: CSAKAGQGSQNEQFF. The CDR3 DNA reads TGCAGTGCTAAGGCGGGACAGGGGTCTCAGAATGAGCAGTTCTTC.

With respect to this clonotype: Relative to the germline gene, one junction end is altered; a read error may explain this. This chain's CDR3 is CSAEGQGAREQYF. The CDR3 bases are TGCAGCGCTGAAGGACAGGGGGCGCGGGAGCAGTACTTC. The chain recombines TRBV29-1 with TRBJ2-7, with 11 bases aligning to TRBD1. Germline lookup yields CDR1 SQVTM and CDR2 ANQGSEA. The CDR3 contains 13 residues.

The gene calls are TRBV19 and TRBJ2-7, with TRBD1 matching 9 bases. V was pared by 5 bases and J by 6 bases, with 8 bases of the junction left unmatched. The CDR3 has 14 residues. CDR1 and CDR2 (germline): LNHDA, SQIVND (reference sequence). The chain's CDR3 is CASSVTGTGTEQYF. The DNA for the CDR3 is TGTGCCAGTAGTGTCACGGGGACAGGGACCGAGCAGTACTTC.

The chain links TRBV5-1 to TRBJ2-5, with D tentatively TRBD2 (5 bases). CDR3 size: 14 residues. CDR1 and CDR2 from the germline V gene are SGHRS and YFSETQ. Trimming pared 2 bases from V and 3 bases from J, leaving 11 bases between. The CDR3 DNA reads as TGCGCCAGCAGCTTAAACCTCGGGAAAGAGACCCAGTACTTC. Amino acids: CASSLNLGKETQYF.

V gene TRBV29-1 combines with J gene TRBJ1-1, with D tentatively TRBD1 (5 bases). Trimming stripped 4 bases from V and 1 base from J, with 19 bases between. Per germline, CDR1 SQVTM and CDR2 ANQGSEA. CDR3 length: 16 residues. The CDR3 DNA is TGCAGCGTTGGAGGACCGGTGGGACGGGAGAACACTGAAGCTTTCTTT. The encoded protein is CSVGGPVGRENTEAFF.

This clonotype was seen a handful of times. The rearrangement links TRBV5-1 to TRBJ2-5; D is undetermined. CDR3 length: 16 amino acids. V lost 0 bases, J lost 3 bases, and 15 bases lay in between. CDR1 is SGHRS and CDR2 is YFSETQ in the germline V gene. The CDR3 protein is CASSLGSASGEETQYF. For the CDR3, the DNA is TGCGCCAGCAGCTTGGGCTCAGCCTCAGGTGAAGAGACCCAGTACTTC.

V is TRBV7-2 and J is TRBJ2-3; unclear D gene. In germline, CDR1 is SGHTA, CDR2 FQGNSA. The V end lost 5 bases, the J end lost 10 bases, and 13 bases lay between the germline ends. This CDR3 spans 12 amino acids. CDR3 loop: CASSILVSPQYF. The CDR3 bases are TGTGCCAGCAGCATCCTCGTCAGCCCGCAGTATTTT.